The following is a T cell receptor (beta chain) sequence with its context. This sample is drawn from a study of T cell changes during pregnancy in multiple sclerosis. Assay used: immunoSEQ multiplex PCR; TCRdb lists only in-frame clones, some missing. The data contain tens of thousands of clones, 90% to 95% of them singletons. Germline CDR1 reads KGHSH; CDR2 reads LQKENI. The CDR3 consists of 15 residues. V was trimmed by 6 bases and J by 1 base, leaving 16 bases between them. V and J are TRBV18 and TRBJ2-7; D perhaps matches TRBD1 (6 bases). Sequenced here: CD4+ T cells from peripheral blood mononuclear cells, sampled before pregnancy. The clonotype originates from a female donor with multiple sclerosis, enrolled in a pregnancy study. The CDR3, as DNA: TGTGCCAGCTCTCTTGACCGAGGGGGTTCCTACGAGCAGTACTTC. Residues: CASSLDRGGSYEQYF. Full variable domain (rest looked up from reference TRBV18 and TRBJ2-7): NAGVMQNPRHLVRRRGQEARLRCSPMKGHSHVYWYRQLPEEGLKFMVYLQKENIIDESGMPKERFSAEFPKEGPSILRIQQVVRGDSAAYFCASSLDRGGSYEQYFGPGTRLTVT.